The clone carrying this TCR beta chain was seen once. This entry belongs to a study of control samples from healthy donors and cancer patients. This table comes from immunoSEQ multiplex PCR, and its TCRdb copy is limited to in-frame clones, with some not included. The table lists roughly 160,000 clones, roughly 88% of them singletons. There are 16 residues in the CDR3. V was pared by 6 bases and J by 4 bases, with 21 bases between. The germline V gene encodes CDR1 MNHEY and CDR2 SMNVEV (reference sequence). V gene TRBV27 combines with J gene TRBJ2-5; D unresolved. The sequence was collected from a woman under 40 in good health. Sample: blood. CDR3 sequence (DNA): TGTGCCAGCAGCCCGAAGTTGGTATCTGTACCAGAGACCCAGTACTTC. This gives the protein CASSPKLVSVPETQYF.